This passage covers 19 T cell receptor beta chains from one sample sequenced in a study of cytomegalovirus exposure and HLA in healthy donors. Primers: 60 Vbeta forward and 13 Jbeta reverse. TCRdb's copy holds only in-frame clones and misses some; the assay was immunoSEQ multiplex PCR. The sample has 65,000 to 95,000 clones, 78% seen once. Input material: PBMCs. The receptors were sampled from a male donor in good health and CMV-seropositive.

The chain joins TRBV6-1 to TRBJ2-5, with 8 bases lining up with TRBD1. Germline V gives CDR1 MNHNS, CDR2 SASEGT. This CDR3 comprises 18 residues. Trimming cost V 3 bases and J 1 base; bases outside gene matches: 13. The CDR3 loop is CASSEAGQDYYSQETQYF. As DNA, the CDR3 is TGTGCCAGCAGTGAGGCGGGACAGGACTACTATTCCCAAGAGACCCAGTACTTC.

This clone was seen just once. The chain joins TRBV9 to TRBJ2-1, with a tentative D call TRBD2 (6 bases). CDR1 is SGDLS and CDR2 is YYNGEE in the germline V gene. Trimming removed 3 bases at V and 8 bases at J, with 12 bases between. This CDR3 comprises 13 residues. The CDR3 loop is CASSATLAYEQFF. CDR3 DNA: TGTGCCAGCAGCGCCACTCTAGCGTATGAGCAGTTCTTC. The whole variable domain, remainder taken from reference TRBV9 and TRBJ2-1, is DSGVTQTPKHLITATGQRVTLRCSPRSGDLSVYWYQQSLDQGLQFLIQYYNGEERAKGNILERFSAQQFPDLHSELNLSSLELGDSALYFCASSATLAYEQFFGPGTRLTVL.

A single count supports this clone. This chain links TRBV19 with TRBJ2-1, with 13 bases aligning to TRBD2. CDR3 length: 15 amino acids. CDR1 is LNHDA and CDR2 is SQIVND in the germline V gene (reference sequence). V lost 5 bases and J lost 4; bases outside the gene matches: 2. The CDR3 sequence is CASSLLAGGYNEQFF. For the CDR3, the DNA is TGTGCCAGTAGTTTACTAGCGGGAGGGTACAATGAGCAGTTCTTC.

The rearrangement links TRBV6-5 to TRBJ2-7, with TRBD1 matching over 8 bases. CDR3 length: 15 amino acids. Losses at the gene ends were 4 bases for V and 1 base for J; bases not matched to a gene: 6. Germline CDR1 is MNHEY and CDR2 is SVGAGI. CDR3 amino acids: CASSLGWTGSYEQYF. The CDR3 nucleotides read TGTGCCAGCAGTTTGGGATGGACAGGGTCCTACGAGCAGTACTTC.

This chain connects TRBV27 to TRBJ1-2, with 10 nucleotides matching TRBD1. Germline trimming cut 0 bases from V and 1 base from J; bases unmatched to any gene: 2. From germline, CDR1 is MNHEY and CDR2 SMNVEV (reference sequence). CDR3 length equals 16 residues. CDR3 region: CASSLSWTGGNYGYTF. Written as DNA, the CDR3 is TGTGCCAGCAGTTTATCTTGGACAGGGGGTAACTATGGCTACACCTTC.

This chain links TRBV13 with TRBJ2-2; 10 nucleotides agree with TRBD2. The V gene's germline CDR1 is PRHDT and CDR2 FYEKMQ (reference sequence). This CDR3 is 18 amino acids long. With V trimmed by 2 bases and J by 3 bases, 9 bases remained unmatched. The CDR3 here is CASSLYPRTSGDTGELFF. CDR3 in DNA: TGTGCCAGCAGCTTATACCCGCGGACTAGCGGTGACACCGGGGAGCTGTTTTTT.

V and J are TRBV19 and TRBJ1-1; 10 bases are a match to TRBD1. V lost 5 bases and J lost 4; bases outside the gene matches: 7. This CDR3 region has 15 residues. The V gene's germline CDR1 is LNHDA and CDR2 SQIVND (reference sequence). The chain's CDR3 is CASSPRTGGSTEAFF. CDR3 in DNA: TGTGCCAGTAGTCCCAGGACAGGGGGGAGCACTGAAGCTTTCTTT.

V and J are TRBV6-5 and TRBJ2-3, with D unclear. From germline, CDR1 is MNHEY and CDR2 SVGAGI. The CDR3 has 13 residues. V was trimmed by 2 bases and J by 2 bases, leaving 5 bases between them. The DNA of the CDR3 is TGTGCCAGCAGTTACCAGATCACAGATACGCAGTATTTT. Protein: CASSYQITDTQYF.

The genes are TRBV18 and TRBJ1-1; perhaps TRBD1 as D (6 bases). V gave up 3 bases and J gave up 1 base, with 15 bases separating them. Germline lookup yields CDR1 KGHSH and CDR2 LQKENI. The length of the CDR3 is 16 residues. Here the CDR3 reads CASSPQVQTGNTEAFF. The CDR3 DNA sequence: TGTGCCAGCTCACCCCAAGTTCAGACAGGGAACACTGAAGCTTTCTTT.

Only one count was recorded for this clone. The chain couples TRBV28 to TRBJ2-2, with TRBD2 identical over 11 bases. J was trimmed by 5 bases and V by 2 bases; bases with no gene match: 13. Germline-derived CDR1 and CDR2 are MDHEN and SYDVKM. The length of the CDR3 is 19 residues. CDR3: CASSLMVSSGGPRTGELFF. The CDR3 coding sequence is TGTGCCAGCAGTTTAATGGTATCTAGCGGGGGGCCGCGGACCGGGGAGCTGTTTTTT.

The V and J genes are TRBV11-3 and TRBJ1-2, with a tentative D call TRBD1 (5 bases). Trimming removed 3 bases from V and 8 bases from J, with 10 bases in between. Germline CDR1 and CDR2: SGHNT and YENEEA. The CDR3 sequence is 12 residues long. CDR3 nucleotides: TGTGCCAGCAGCTTGTCAGGGAGGGGCTACACCTTC. Translated: CASSLSGRGYTF.

The rearrangement uses TRBV18 and TRBJ2-2; D unresolved. This CDR3 spans 16 amino acids. Germline values: CDR1 KGHSH, CDR2 LQKENI. Between the trimmed V and J ends, which lost 3 bases and 2 bases, there was a span of 13 bases. CDR3 residues: CASSPRLPGNTGELFF. CDR3 nucleotides: TGTGCCAGCTCACCGAGACTTCCCGGAAACACCGGGGAGCTGTTTTTT.

The chain recombines TRBV28 with TRBJ2-5; D perhaps matches TRBD2 (6 bases). From germline, CDR1 is MDHEN and CDR2 SYDVKM. The CDR3 is 13 amino acids. With 8 bases removed from V and 5 bases from J, the gap between germline ends came to 15 bases. The CDR3 DNA sequence: TGTGCCAGCGTGAAGGGCGGGACGGAGACCCAGTACTTC. Protein: CASVKGGTETQYF.

The genes are TRBV28 and TRBJ2-3; TRBD2 matches at 7 bases. Losses at the gene ends were 7 bases for V and 0 bases for J; bases not matched to a gene: 10. The CDR3 sequence is 16 residues long. CDR1 is MDHEN, CDR2 SYDVKM, per germline. The CDR3 coding sequence is TGTGCCAGCACCCGGGGAGGGGTTTTTAGCACAGATACGCAGTATTTT. It is translated as CASTRGGVFSTDTQYF.

This rearrangement joins TRBV5-6 to TRBJ2-7; 7 nucleotides match TRBD2. The germline CDR1 and CDR2 sequences are SGHDT and YYEEEE. The CDR3 is 15 residues long. Trimming cost V 1 base and J 2 bases; bases outside gene matches: 6. The CDR3 DNA reads as TGTGCCAGCAGCTTGACGGAGCGGGAAGCCTACGAGCAGTACTTC. This sequence encodes CASSLTEREAYEQYF.

The rearrangement uses TRBV29-1 and TRBJ2-7, with D possibly TRBD1 on 5 matching bases. The CDR3 has 14 residues. V was pared by 3 bases and J by 0 bases, with 12 bases between. Germline V lookup: CDR1 SQVTM, CDR2 ANQGSEA. As DNA, the CDR3 is TGCAGCGTTGAGGAAGGGGCCACCTCCTACGAGCAGTACTTC. Translated: CSVEEGATSYEQYF.

The V call is TRBV28, the J call TRBJ2-7, with 9 bases aligning to TRBD1. The CDR3 totals 15 residues. The trim removed 6 bases at V and 0 bases at J, leaving 6 bases unmatched. Germline V gene data show CDR1 as MDHEN and CDR2 as SYDVKM. The CDR3 spells CASRLTGGGSYEQYF. CDR3 nucleotides: TGTGCCAGCAGACTCACAGGGGGCGGCTCCTACGAGCAGTACTTC.

The chain links TRBV29-1 to TRBJ1-1; a possible D gene is TRBD1 (6 bases). V was trimmed by 3 bases and J by 2 bases, leaving 16 bases between them. The CDR3 spans 15 residues. The germline CDR1 and CDR2 sequences are SQVTM and ANQGSEA. DNA of the CDR3: TGCAGCGTTGATGGAAATTACAGGGTCAACACTGAAGCTTTCTTT. Its protein is CSVDGNYRVNTEAFF.

V usage is TRBV19 and J usage is TRBJ1-2; D might be TRBD1 (5 bases). CDR1 and CDR2 (germline): LNHDA, SQIVND (reference sequence). The V and J ends lost 5 bases and 4 bases respectively, with 14 bases between them. This CDR3 region has 14 residues. The CDR3 bases are TGTGCCAGTAGTGCTCAGGGTGAGACCTATGGCTACACCTTC. It translates to CASSAQGETYGYTF.